The clone carrying this TCR beta chain was recorded at least ten times. Antigen specificity is unknown. The source of the sample is a study of T-cell reconstitution after alpha-beta-depleted transplantation in children. Findings and limits, study-wide: Alpha-beta T cells about two months after transplant reportedly derived from several hundred expanded graft clones.

Trimming removed 4 bases from V and 4 bases from J, with 11 bases in between. The CDR3 has 15 residues. In germline, CDR1 is LGHDT, CDR2 YNNKEL (reference sequence). Preparation of the TCRbeta library used unique molecular identifiers. TCRdb re-called the PCR reads with MiXCR, one entry per CDR3 protein. Here the sample spans 65,000 to 70,000 distinct CDR3 sequences, 4.9% being singletons. The material was PBMCs, mostly from graft donor cells, obtained 180 days after TCRalphabeta/CD19-depleted stem cell transplant. V gene TRBV3-1 combines with J gene TRBJ2-6; unclear D gene. This sequence was found in a boy under two years old who had a stem cell transplant for acute myeloid leukemia, so the T cells may come from the graft donor. The CDR3 loop is CASSPWEAGANVLTF. The CDR3 nucleotides are TGTGCCAGCAGCCCCTGGGAAGCCGGGGCCAACGTCCTGACTTTC.